The text below deals with one TCR beta chain. Its antigen is undetermined. The CDR3 consists of 15 residues. V was clipped by 5 bases and J by 3 bases, with 16 bases between them. Germline assignment: CDR1 SGHAT and CDR2 FQNNGV. Profiled with immunoSEQ multiplex PCR; TCRdb holds only in-frame clones, not every one. The sample includes 15,000 to 20,000 clones, about two thirds of them seen just once. These data originate in a study of OX40 agonist ivuxolimab in advanced cancers. The study, taken as a whole, reports: Expanded clones were, on average, more numerous in CD8+ T cells than in CD4+. The study observed clonal expansion of CD4+ and CD8+ blood T cells by week 6 at 0.1 to 3.0 mg/kg. Certain nonresponders likewise exhibited a low normalized T-cell clonal expansion.

Sequencing was performed on CD4+ or CD8+ T cells sorted from blood, taken in a trial of the OX40 agonist ivuxolimab. The origin of this receptor is an adult with an advanced solid tumor such as melanoma, head and neck, liver or kidney cancer. This sequence joins TRBV11-2 and TRBJ1-1, with D tentatively TRBD1 (5 bases). CDR3: CASSPREGLYTEAFF. CDR3 coding DNA: TGTGCCAGCAGCCCCCGGGAGGGGCTTTACACTGAAGCTTTCTTT. The full variable domain, with the rest looked up from reference TRBV11-2 and TRBJ1-1, is EAGVAQSPRYKIIEKRQSVAFWCNPISGHATLYWYQQILGQGPKLLIQFQNNGVVDDSQLPKDRFSAERLKGVDSTLKIQPAKLEDSAVYLCASSPREGLYTEAFFGQGTRLTVV.